The 17 T cell receptor beta chains below were found in one sample sequenced in a study of blood T cell repertoires in COVID-19. This table comes from immunoSEQ multiplex PCR, and its TCRdb copy is limited to in-frame clones, with some not included. Of 200,000 or so clones in the sample, 80% to 90% were seen once. The sample was peripheral blood. The origin of the receptors is a woman aged 50 to 60 with acute or convalescent COVID-19.

The chain couples TRBV30 to TRBJ2-1; 12 bases agree with TRBD2. Germline V gene sequence: CDR1 GTSNPN, CDR2 SVGIG (reference sequence). The CDR3 is 14 residues long. The trim removed 2 bases at V and 5 bases at J, leaving 1 base unmatched. Here the CDR3 reads CAWSRLAGDNEQFF. The CDR3 region has the DNA TGTGCCTGGAGTCGACTAGCGGGAGACAATGAGCAGTTCTTC.

This chain links TRBV20-1 with TRBJ1-2, with D possibly matching TRBD1 (6 bases). Germline CDR1 and CDR2: DFQATT and SNEGSKA (reference sequence). The CDR3 consists of 15 residues. V lost 3 bases, J lost 0 bases, and 14 bases lay in between. The CDR3 protein is CSASRGGGTNYGYTF. The DNA for the CDR3 is TGCAGTGCTAGTAGGGGGGGCGGAACTAACTATGGCTACACCTTC.

On this clone itself: In the same sample, other DNA sequences code for this CDR3. This chain uses TRBV5-6 with TRBJ2-1, with 10 bases that match TRBD1. Germline values: CDR1 SGHDT, CDR2 YYEEEE. The CDR3 totals 15 residues. J lost 7 bases, V lost 0 bases, and 4 bases had no gene match. The CDR3 bases are TGTGCCAGCAGCTTGGTGGGGACAGGGGTTAATGAGCAGTTCTTC. Translating gives CASSLVGTGVNEQFF.

The chain links TRBV7-9 to TRBJ1-4, with D possibly being TRBD1 (6 bases). This CDR3 comprises 16 residues. Per the germline V gene, CDR1 is SEHNR and CDR2 is FQNEAQ (reference sequence). V shed 5 bases and J shed 2 bases, with 15 bases lying between them. CDR3 residues: CASSAWDIRTNEKLFF. DNA for the CDR3: TGTGCCAGCAGCGCATGGGACATCAGGACTAATGAAAAACTGTTTTTT.

This sequence joins TRBV2 and TRBJ2-2, with D unresolved. V lost 5 bases to trimming and J lost 5 bases, with 9 bases between them. CDR1 and CDR2 (germline): SNHLY, FYNNEI. The CDR3 sequence is 13 residues long. CDR3 DNA: TGTGCCAGCAGTATCAGTTTTACCGGGGAGCTGTTTTTT. It codes for CASSISFTGELFF. Using reference TRBV2 and TRBJ2-2 for the parts outside the CDR3, the full variable domain is EPEVTQTPSHQVTQMGQEVILRCVPISNHLYFYWYRQILGQKVEFLVSFYNNEISEKSEIFDDQFSVERPDGSNFTLKIRSTKLEDSAMYFCASSISFTGELFFGEGSRLTVL.

The chain recombines TRBV19 with TRBJ2-3, with TRBD1 identical over 7 bases. The CDR3 covers 14 residues. V dropped 9 bases and J dropped 0; count of bases not matched to a gene: 6. Germline V CDR1 and CDR2: LNHDA, SQIVND (reference sequence). The CDR3 is CASKQGKSTDTQYF. DNA for the CDR3: TGTGCCAGCAAACAGGGGAAGAGCACAGATACGCAGTATTTT. The full variable domain, with the rest looked up from reference TRBV19 and TRBJ2-3, is DGGITQSPKYLFRKEGQNVTLSCEQNLNHDAMYWYRQDPGQGLRLIYYSQIVNDFQKGDIAEGYSVSREKKESFPLTVTSAQKNPTAFYLCASKQGKSTDTQYFGPGTRLTVL.

In this sample, this clone turned up once. CDR3 in DNA: TGTGCCAGCAGCCATCGGACTAGCGGGACAGATACGCAGTATTTT. The encoded protein is CASSHRTSGTDTQYF. The chain links TRBV3-1 (or the pseudogene TRBV3-2) to TRBJ2-3, with TRBD2 identical over 11 bases. The V gene end was trimmed by 3 bases and the J gene end by 3 bases; junction bases not matched to a gene: 2. The CDR3 contains 15 residues. The germline gives CDR1 LGHDT, CDR2 YNNKEL (reference sequence).

The V and J genes are TRBV19 and TRBJ1-5; D is perhaps TRBD1 (6 bases). Trimming cost V 10 bases and J 7 bases, with 20 bases left between them. The CDR3 is made up of 14 amino acids. The germline V gene encodes CDR1 LNHDA and CDR2 SQIVND (reference sequence). In DNA form, the CDR3 reads TGTGCCACCTCCTCGGGAACAGGGTCGCAGCCCCAGCATTTT. It yields the protein CATSSGTGSQPQHF.

The rearrangement uses TRBV9 and TRBJ1-1; D is perhaps TRBD1 (5 bases). Germline CDR1 SGDLS, CDR2 YYNGEE. There are 14 residues in the CDR3. The V end lost 0 bases, the J end lost 4 bases, and 10 bases lay between the germline ends. As DNA, the CDR3 is TGTGCCAGCAGCGTAGGGGGTAGGGGCACTGAAGCTTTCTTT. Encoded protein: CASSVGGRGTEAFF.

The V call is TRBV30, the J call TRBJ1-1, with D perhaps matching TRBD1 (6 bases). CDR1 and CDR2 from the germline V gene are GTSNPN and SVGIG (reference sequence). Trimming shortened V by 4 bases and J by 7 bases, and 13 bases separated the two germline ends. The CDR3 is made up of 12 amino acids. CDR3 coding DNA: TGTGCCTGGATAAGGGGGAGCGGTGAAGCTTTCTTT. It yields the protein CAWIRGSGEAFF.

V gene TRBV3-1 (or the pseudogene TRBV3-2) combines with J gene TRBJ1-3, with a tentative D call TRBD1 (6 bases). The germline CDR1 and CDR2 sequences are LGHDT and YNNKEL (reference sequence). This CDR3 contains 14 residues. V lost 3 bases and J lost 4, with 10 bases in between. In DNA form, the CDR3 reads TGTGCCAGCAGCCAGAGACAGGTGGGAAACACCATATATTTT. Translation: CASSQRQVGNTIYF.

The chain is built from TRBV27 and TRBJ1-5; no clear D gene. The CDR3 sequence is 14 residues long. V dropped 1 base and J dropped 5 bases, with 9 bases sitting between them. Looked up from germline, CDR1 is MNHEY and CDR2 is SMNVEV (reference sequence). This CDR3 reads CASSLWGGHQPQHF. The CDR3 region has the DNA TGTGCCAGCAGTTTATGGGGAGGGCATCAGCCCCAGCATTTT.

This clone was detected a few times. The genes are TRBV7-9 and TRBJ1-6; D perhaps matches TRBD1 (6 bases). The V and J ends lost 5 bases and 4 bases respectively, with 18 bases between them. This CDR3 contains 17 residues. Per germline, CDR1 SEHNR and CDR2 FQNEAQ (reference sequence). The CDR3, as DNA: TGTGCCAGCAGCCCGTCTCAGGGGCTGGCTTATAATTCACCCCTCCACTTT. It specifies CASSPSQGLAYNSPLHF.

CDR3 bases: TGCGCCAGCAGCCAAGAACCCAGGTCGGATGAAAAACTGTTTTTT. Encoded protein: CASSQEPRSDEKLFF. V gene TRBV4-1 combines with J gene TRBJ1-4; the D is unclear. V was shortened by 0 bases and J by 6 bases, with 11 bases between the two germline ends. The CDR3 is 15 residues long. The germline V gene encodes CDR1 MGHRA and CDR2 YSYEKL.

This chain uses TRBV7-2 with TRBJ2-7; perhaps TRBD2 as D (6 bases). Per the germline V gene, CDR1 is SGHTA and CDR2 is FQGNSA. The CDR3 length is 13 residues. The V end was cut by 3 bases, the J end by 3 bases, with 9 bases between. Here the CDR3 DNA reads TGTGCCAGCAGCTTTGGCGGGATCTACGAGCAGTACTTC. It codes for CASSFGGIYEQYF.

The chain uses TRBV13 and TRBJ1-1, with 11 positions matching TRBD1. Germline CDR1 reads PRHDT; CDR2 reads FYEKMQ (reference sequence). V lost 7 bases to trimming and J lost 6 bases; unmatched junction nucleotides: 7. This CDR3 region has 14 residues. As DNA, the CDR3 is TGTGCCAGCACCGGCTTGGACAGGGGGCCTGAAGCTTTCTTT. This gives the protein CASTGLDRGPEAFF.

This clone was observed once. The rearrangement uses TRBV12-1 and TRBJ2-3; the table's TRBD1 call for D was not verified on the DNA. TRBV12-1 represents a pseudogene. This CDR3 has 17 residues. CDR3 nucleotide sequence: TGTGCCAGCAGCTTTAAGGGACAGGGGTCTAGCACAGATACGCAGTATTTT. This translates into CASSFKGQGSSTDTQYF.